The clone carrying this TCR beta chain has more than one count but fewer than ten. The record originates from a study of blood T cell repertoires in COVID-19. The CDR3 is made up of 17 amino acids. Per the germline V gene, CDR1 is SGDLS and CDR2 is YYNGEE. Trimming cost V 0 bases and J 0 bases, with 12 bases left between them. Original processing methods: Amplification of reference gene primers was used by the study to estimate nucleated cell counts. TCRdb's table, derived via immunoSEQ multiplex PCR, lists solely in-frame clones and lacks some. For V, J and clone size, that table is used; D and trimming come from the DNA. The data show approximately 200,000 clones, 80% to 90% seen once. Grouping used clinical history reported by participants in a survey and questionnaire. People in the exposed group encountered a COVID-19 case within 2 weeks before entering the study.

This chain uses TRBV9 with TRBJ2-2; D may be TRBD2 (6 bases). The sequenced sample was PBMCs or T cells enriched from blood (not recorded which). The source of this sequence is a woman in her twenties or thirties who had been exposed to COVID-19. As DNA, the CDR3 is TGTGCCAGCAGCGTAGGGGCGGGGAGCTCGAACACCGGGGAGCTGTTTTTT. Protein product: CASSVGAGSSNTGELFF.